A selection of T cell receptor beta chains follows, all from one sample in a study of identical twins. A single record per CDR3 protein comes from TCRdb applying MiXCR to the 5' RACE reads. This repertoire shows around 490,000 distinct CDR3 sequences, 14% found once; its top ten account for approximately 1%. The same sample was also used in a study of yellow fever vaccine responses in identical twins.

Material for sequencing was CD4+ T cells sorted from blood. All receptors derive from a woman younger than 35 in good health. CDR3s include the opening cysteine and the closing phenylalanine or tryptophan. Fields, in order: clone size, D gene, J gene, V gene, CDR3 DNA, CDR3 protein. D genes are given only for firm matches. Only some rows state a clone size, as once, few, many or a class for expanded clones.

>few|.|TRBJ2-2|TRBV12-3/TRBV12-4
TGTGCCAGCAGAAGAGCGGGCGGACCCGGGGAGCTGTTTTTT
CASRRAGGPGELFF
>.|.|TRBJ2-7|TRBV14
TGTGCCAGCAGCCAAGATCGGAGGCTAGGCTCCTACGAGCAGTACTTC
CASSQDRRLGSYEQYF
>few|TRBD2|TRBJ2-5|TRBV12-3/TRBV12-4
TGTGCCAGCAGTTTAGGGGGAGCGGGAGGAGAGACCCAGTACTTC
CASSLGGAGGETQYF
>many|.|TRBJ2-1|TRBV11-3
TGTGCCAGCAGCTTAGATACCCAGGGTGAGCAGTTCTTC
CASSLDTQGEQFF
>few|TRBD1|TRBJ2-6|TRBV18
TGTGCCAGCTCACCACTCCCGGGACAGGGCGCCTCCAGCTCTGGGGCCAACGTCCTGACTTTC
CASSPLPGQGASSSGANVLTF
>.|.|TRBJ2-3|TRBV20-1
TGCAGTGCTAGAGCCCCGCCAGATACGCAGTATTTT
CSARAPPDTQYF
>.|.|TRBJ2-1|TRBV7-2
TGTGCCAGCAGTAAAACCTGGGGGTACAATGAGCAGTTCTTC
CASSKTWGYNEQFF
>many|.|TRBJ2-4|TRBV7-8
TGTGCCAGCAGTCATTCAGACAGTTCCAAAAACATTCAGTACTTC
CASSHSDSSKNIQYF
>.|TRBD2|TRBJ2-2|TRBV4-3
TGCGCCAGCAGCCAAGATCCTAGCGGGAGATCAGCACTGCCCGGGGAGCTGTTTTTT
CASSQDPSGRSALPGELFF
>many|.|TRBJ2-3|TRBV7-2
TGTGCCAGCAGCTTAGCCCGGGGCACAGATACGCAGTATTTT
CASSLARGTDTQYF
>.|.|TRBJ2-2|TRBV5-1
TGCGCCAGCAGCTTGGGCACCGGGACGGCGAACACCGGGGAGCTGTTTTTT
CASSLGTGTANTGELFF
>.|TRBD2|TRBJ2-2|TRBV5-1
TGCGCCAGCAGCTCCTCTCTAGCGGGAGGGCACGGGGAGCTGTTTTTT
CASSSSLAGGHGELFF
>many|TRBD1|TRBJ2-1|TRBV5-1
TGCGCCAGCAGCAGAGACAGGGGGACCTACAATGAGCAGTTCTTC
CASSRDRGTYNEQFF
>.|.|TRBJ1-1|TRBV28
TGTGCCAGCAGTTTCCGTCGGGTAGAGACCACTGAAGCTTTCTTT
CASSFRRVETTEAFF
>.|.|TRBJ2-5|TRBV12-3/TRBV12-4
TGTGCCAGCACTTTGGGGGCAAGCGGAGAGACCCAGTACTTC
CASTLGASGETQYF
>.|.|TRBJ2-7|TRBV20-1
TGCAGTGCGTATACAGGGAAACGCATTGGGTACGAGCAGTACTTC
CSAYTGKRIGYEQYF
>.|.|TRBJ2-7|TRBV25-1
TGTGCCGCAGGGTACCCCGGGGACGAGCAGTACTTC
CAAGYPGDEQYF
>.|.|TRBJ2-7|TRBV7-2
TGTGCCAGCAGCTTGAACAGGGCCTACGAGCAGTACTTC
CASSLNRAYEQYF
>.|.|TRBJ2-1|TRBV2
TGTGCCAGCAGTGAGGAGGATGCAGGGGTCAATGAGCAGTTCTTC
CASSEEDAGVNEQFF
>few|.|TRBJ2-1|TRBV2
TGTGCCAGCAGTGAAGCGGGGGGGCCGCGATACAATGAGCAGTTCTTC
CASSEAGGPRYNEQFF
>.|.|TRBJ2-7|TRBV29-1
TGCAGCGTCTCGGGACTCTACGAGCAGTACTTC
CSVSGLYEQYF
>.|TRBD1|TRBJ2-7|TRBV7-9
TGTGCCAGCAGCTCGACAAACAGGGGTCTAGGAGCGGAGCAGTACTTC
CASSSTNRGLGAEQYF
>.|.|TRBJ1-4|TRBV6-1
TGTGCCAGCAGGCCGGGACTTACAACTAATGAAAAACTGTTTTTT
CASRPGLTTNEKLFF
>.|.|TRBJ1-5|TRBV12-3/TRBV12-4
TGTGCCAGCAGTTTGAGGAGCGGTAATCAGCCCCAGCATTTT
CASSLRSGNQPQHF
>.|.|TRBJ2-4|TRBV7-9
TGTGCCAGCAGCTTTCGTGGGGACAAAAACATTCAGTACTTC
CASSFRGDKNIQYF
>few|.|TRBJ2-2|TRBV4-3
TGCGCCAGCAGCCCGGCCTTGACAGCGAACACCGGGGAGCTGTTTTTT
CASSPALTANTGELFF
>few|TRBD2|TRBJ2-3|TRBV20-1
TGCAGTGCTAATACAGGCGGGGGAGCAGATACGCAGTATTTT
CSANTGGGADTQYF
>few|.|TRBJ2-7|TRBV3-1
TGTGCCAGCAGCCTCGGGACTTACTCCTACGAGCAGTACTTC
CASSLGTYSYEQYF
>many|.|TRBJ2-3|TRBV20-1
TGCAGTGCTAGTCTCACAGATACGCAGTATTTT
CSASLTDTQYF
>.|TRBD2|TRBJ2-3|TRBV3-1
TGTGCCAGCAGCCCCCTATCTAGCGGGGGGTCAGATACGCAGTATTTT
CASSPLSSGGSDTQYF
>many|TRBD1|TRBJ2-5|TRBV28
TGTGCCAGCACTCCAGGGGGCAGAGAGACCCAGTACTTC
CASTPGGRETQYF
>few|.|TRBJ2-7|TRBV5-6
TGTGCCAGCAGCACCCGGACAGCCTATTCATCCTACGAGCAGTACTTC
CASSTRTAYSSYEQYF
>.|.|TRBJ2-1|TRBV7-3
TGTGCCAGCAGCCCTGCGGGACAAGAGCAGTTCTTC
CASSPAGQEQFF
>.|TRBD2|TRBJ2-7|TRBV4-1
TGCGCCAGCAGCCAATTAGCGGGGGCCATTTACGAGCAGTACTTC
CASSQLAGAIYEQYF
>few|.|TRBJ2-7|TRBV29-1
TGCAGCGTTGAAGTCCGGGGAAAGGGCTTGTTTGAGGAGCAGTACTTC
CSVEVRGKGLFEEQYF
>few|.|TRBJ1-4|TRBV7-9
TGTGCCAGCAGCCCGAGGGCAGGGGTGGGCCAAAAACTGTTTTTT
CASSPRAGVGQKLFF
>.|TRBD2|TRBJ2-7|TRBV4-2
TGTGCCAGCAGCCAAGGTTTAGGACTAGCGAGCCACGAGCAGTACTTC
CASSQGLGLASHEQYF
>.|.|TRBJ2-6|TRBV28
TGTGCCAGCATCGACTCCCGGACAGCTGGGGCCAACGTCCTGACTTTC
CASIDSRTAGANVLTF
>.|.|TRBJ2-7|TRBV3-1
TGTGCCAGCAGCCAATTAACAAACTACGAGCAGTACTTC
CASSQLTNYEQYF
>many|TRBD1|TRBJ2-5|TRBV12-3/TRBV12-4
TGTGCCAGCATACTATCCCGTCCGGGACAGGGAGGAGAGACCCAGTACTTC
CASILSRPGQGGETQYF
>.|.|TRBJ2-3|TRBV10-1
TGCGCCAGCAGTCGGGACTCCCGGGCAGATACGCAGTATTTT
CASSRDSRADTQYF